This T cell receptor (beta chain) emerged from a study of T cells in Graves' hyperthyroidism and ophthalmopathy (dated by TCRdb to between 2017 and 2020). Broadly, across the study: To identify TCR V-J signatures that set the groups apart, the researchers used a discovery cohort of more than 95 patients, made up of approximately 43 with Graves' ophthalmopathy and 57 with stable Graves' hyperthyroidism. An independent validation cohort of under 20 hyperthyroidism patients and 17 patients who later progressed to ophthalmopathy tested prospective prediction of ophthalmopathy. The roughly 90 discovery patients were divided at random into training and test sets in a 7:3 ratio. Thyroid tissue and blood T-cell repertoires from more than 5 Graves' hyperthyroidism patients were also compared in the study. Following sampling, methimazole starting at 30 mg daily was given to hyperthyroidism patients, and high-dose intravenous methylprednisolone was given to ophthalmopathy patients. According to the paper, TCR Vbeta CDR3 sequencing was carried out on about 140 peripheral blood samples, which came from approximately 43 ophthalmopathy, 80 or so hyperthyroidism and roughly 17 progressor patients.

The study excluded patients with uncontrolled infections, other autoimmune diseases, pregnancy or lactation. Clinical symptoms, serum thyroxine and TRAb, thyroid ultrasound, and orbital computed tomography formed the basis for the diagnoses. Total RNA was extracted with Trizol reagent, and quality was checked on an Agilent 2100 Bioanalyzer. TCR beta CDR3 regions were amplified from RNA transcripts. The TCR CDR3 was subjected to a first round of RT-PCR using the HTBI primer set and the Qiagen OneStep RT-PCR kit. Libraries were constructed in a second round of multiplex PCR, after which size selection and purification were carried out. Paired-end sequencing of the libraries was performed with 100 bp reads on an Illumina HiSeq2000. The study's processing was this. SOAPnuke was used to process the raw data, throwing out any read that contained adapters or uncalled bases, had a mean Phred below 15, or lacked an exact constant-primer or identifier match. COPE v1.2.5 was used to merge high-quality paired reads, and clonotypes were defined as unique nucleotide sequences. Clonotypes were aligned to IMGT TRBV, TRBD and TRBJ reference segments using MiTCR v1.1. Analysis was restricted to V-J combinations with a frequency above 0.0001, which covered about 99% of repertoires. The TCS score was defined as the ratio of F50 (clonal expansion) to E x V (chaos), calculated using BLOSUM62-based TCRdist between CDR3 peptides within each V-J. Welch's t-statistics and random forest reduced 500 to 650 V-J features to fewer than 15, which were used in a naive Bayes classifier (R e1071). Thyroid-blood repertoire similarity was quantified with the Morisita-Horn index. TCRdb ran its own pipeline on the public reads, namely fastp trimming at Q25 and MiXCR clone calling, and kept in-frame beta chains. Rows are combined by CDR3 protein, so each entry shows the most common genes and DNA. The V and J calls follow TCRdb's processing rather than the paper's. Present in this sample are hundreds of thousands of distinct CDR3 sequences, approximately 42% of which were seen just once. The ten largest clones represent less than 8.5% of the sample.

Overall study outcomes, separate from this receptor: Ophthalmopathy was separated from stable hyperthyroidism by a 13 V-J signature model, with around 90% sensitivity and about 81% specificity obtained in cross-validation and 80%/75% obtained in testing. In validation, the model predicted progression to ophthalmopathy a median of about 6 months before onset, with over 55% sensitivity and about 72% specificity. Blood samples also contained most of the expanded thyroid clonotypes (frequency above 0.001), which suggests that blood repertoires may reflect thyroid immune responses. No statistical method was used to fix the sample size in advance, and group allocation was not hidden from the investigators.

The CDR3 sequence holds 15 residues, the cysteine and phenylalanine included. CDR3 DNA is the only sequence kept; it has 45 bases, read in frame from the first base. Reading the germline V gene gives CDR1 SGHDT and CDR2 YYEEEE. Trimming accounts for 1 base at V and 5 bases at J, while the number of junction bases matched to no gene is 7. This clonotype showed up just once. Its target antigen remains unknown. Base quality data are lacking; no much larger clone is found one base away. Resting on one read, the evidence is weak. Sequencing was done on a sample of peripheral blood or thyroid tissue (not recorded which). This sequence was found in an adult man with Graves' disease, either hyperthyroidism or ophthalmopathy (not recorded which). This sequence uses TRBV5-6 and TRBJ2-7, and 9 bases in between align with TRBD1. The encoded CDR3 is CASSLWGQGMDEQYF. The DNA sequence is TGTGCCAGCAGCTTGTGGGGACAGGGAATGGACGAGCAGTACTTC. Reference TRBV5-6 and TRBJ2-7 genes cover what lies past the CDR3, so the full variable domain is DAGVTQSPTHLIKTRGQQVTLRCSPKSGHDTVSWYQQALGQGPQFIFQYYEEEERQRGNFPDRFSGHQFPNYSSELNVNALLLGDSALYLCASSLWGQGMDEQYFGPGTRLTVT.